A selection of T cell receptor beta chains follows, all from one sample in a study of CD8 T cells in Susac syndrome. One entry per CDR3 protein, called by TCRdb with MiXCR from the immunoSEQ multiplex PCR reads. The sample gives around 70,000 distinct CDR3 sequences, 94% of which show up once; about 0.6% is in the top ten. Sequencing was done on a sample of CD8+ T cells from PBMCs. The source of these receptors is a human donor with multiple sclerosis. Both conserved end residues are part of each CDR3. The order of the fields is V gene, D gene, clone size, CDR3 length, J gene, CDR3 DNA, CDR3 protein. D genes are given only for firm matches. Rows may omit the clone size; those that give it use once, few, many or a size class.

>TRBV7-8|-|-|12|TRBJ2-7
TGTGCCAGCAGCTTTGGACCTAGGGAGCAGTACTTC
CASSFGPREQYF
>TRBV3-1|-|-|16|TRBJ2-1
TGTGCCAGCAGCCCAGAACAGGCTAGCTCCTACAATGAGCAGTTCTTC
CASSPEQASSYNEQFF
>TRBV11-1|-|once|13|TRBJ2-3
TGTGCCAGCAGCTTCCGTTATTCAGATACGCAGTATTTT
CASSFRYSDTQYF
>TRBV21-1|-|-|10|TRBJ2-7
TGTGCCAGCAGCAATGACGAGCAGTACTTC
CASSNDEQYF
>TRBV20-1|TRBD1|-|12|TRBJ1-2
TGCAGTGCTTGGACAGGCAACTATGGCTACACCTTC
CSAWTGNYGYTF
>TRBV20-1|-|-|16|TRBJ2-1
TGCAGTGCTAGAGGGTACGGGAGCGGAGAAGGCGATGAGCAGTTCTTC
CSARGYGSGEGDEQFF
>TRBV6-1|TRBD2|-|13|TRBJ2-1
TGTGCCGGATTGACTAGCGGGGTCCAGGAGCAGTTCTTC
CAGLTSGVQEQFF
>TRBV30|TRBD2|-|11|TRBJ2-7
TGTGCCTGGCGGGGGGGCTACGAGCAGTACTTC
CAWRGGYEQYF
>TRBV6-6|TRBD1|-|13|TRBJ2-7
TGTGCCAGCAGTTACTCCAGGGGGCTCGAGCAGTACTTC
CASSYSRGLEQYF
>TRBV27|-|once|14|TRBJ1-2
TGTGCCAGCAGACAAGACCCCTCTAACTATGGCTACACCTTC
CASRQDPSNYGYTF
>TRBV12-3/TRBV12-4|-|-|14|TRBJ2-4
TGTGCCAGCAGTGCAAGGGGGACCAAAAACATTCAGTACTTC
CASSARGTKNIQYF
>TRBV7-6|-|-|15|TRBJ2-1
TGTGCCAGCAGCTTAGCTGGTTACTCCTACAATGAGCAGTTCTTC
CASSLAGYSYNEQFF
>TRBV12-3/TRBV12-4|-|-|12|TRBJ2-7
TGTGCCAGCAGTGGGGCTCGGGTCGAGCAGTACTTC
CASSGARVEQYF
>TRBV5-5|TRBD2|-|13|TRBJ2-1
TGTGCCAGCAGCCGGGAACCCGGGACTATTCGACCCTTC
CASSREPGTIRPF
>TRBV29-1|-|-|12|TRBJ1-1
TGCAGCGCTTGGGGGGGGCCCGCTGAAGCTTTCTTT
CSAWGGPAEAFF
>TRBV2|TRBD2|-|15|TRBJ2-5
TGTGCCAGCAGCGGACTAGCGGGGATCCAAGAGACCCAGTACTTC
CASSGLAGIQETQYF
>TRBV19|TRBD1|-|15|TRBJ2-7
TGTGCCAGTAGTATCTACCCGGGACAGCACTACGAGCAGTACTTC
CASSIYPGQHYEQYF
>TRBV15|-|-|14|TRBJ2-3
TGTGCCACCAGCAGAGAGGGCAGATCCGATACGCAGTATTTT
CATSREGRSDTQYF
>TRBV9|-|-|11|TRBJ2-1
TGTGCCAGCAGCTCCGGAGGGATTAAGTTCTTC
CASSSGGIKFF
>TRBV7-3|TRBD1|once|15|TRBJ2-1
TGTGCCAGCAGCTTGACAGGGGGCTTGTACAATGAGCAGTTCTTC
CASSLTGGLYNEQFF
>TRBV19|TRBD1|-|15|TRBJ2-2
TGTGCCAGTAGGTGGGGGACAGCTTTCACCGGGGAGCTGTTTTTT
CASRWGTAFTGELFF
>TRBV28|TRBD1|-|14|TRBJ2-3
TGTGCCAGCAGTCCGGACAGGAACACAGATACGCAGTATTTT
CASSPDRNTDTQYF
>TRBV20-1|-|-|13|TRBJ2-7
TGCAGTGCTAGAGAGTACATCTCCTACGAGCAGTACTTC
CSAREYISYEQYF
>TRBV12-3/TRBV12-4|-|-|15|TRBJ2-3
TGTGCCAGCAGTTTGATCTGGGATGGCACAGATACGCAGTATTTT
CASSLIWDGTDTQYF
>TRBV6-1|TRBD1|-|14|TRBJ2-7
TGTGCCAGCTCGTGGTACGGGACAGGGAGCGAGCAGTACTTC
CASSWYGTGSEQYF
>TRBV28|-|once|12|TRBJ2-7
TGTGCCAGCAGTAAGGGGATCTACGAGCAGTACTTC
CASSKGIYEQYF
>TRBV3-1|TRBD2|-|14|TRBJ2-3
TGTGCCACAAGCGGGAACAGCCCGCCAGATACGCAGTATTTT
CATSGNSPPDTQYF
>TRBV19|-|-|14|TRBJ1-2
TGTGCCAGTATTTCAGGGAAAGGAGCATATGGCTACACCTTC
CASISGKGAYGYTF
>TRBV3-1|TRBD1|-|15|TRBJ1-2
TGTGCCAGCAGCCCAGGGGGACAGAGCTACTATGGCTACACCTTC
CASSPGGQSYYGYTF